Each of the 2 T cell receptor beta chains below was sequenced from the same sample in a study of blood T cells in healthy people across ages. For the second PCR, which ran for roughly 7 to 11 cycles, a sample-barcoded 5' primer and a J-beta primer mix were used. TCRdb reprocessed the 5' RACE reads via MiXCR and lists one record per CDR3 protein. The table lists about 780,000 distinct CDR3 sequences, 35% to 60% of them singletons. Sequenced input: blood. Receptor source: a man aged 80 or over in good health.

The genes are TRBV20-1 and TRBJ2-1; 9 bases line up with TRBD2. The CDR3 contains 14 residues. The germline V gene encodes CDR1 DFQATT and CDR2 SNEGSKA (reference sequence). V lost 7 bases, J lost 2 bases, and 6 bases stayed unmatched. The CDR3 loop is CSDRGRAPYNEQFF. Written as DNA, the CDR3 is TGCAGTGATCGCGGGAGGGCCCCCTACAATGAGCAGTTCTTC.

This clonotype appeared a single time. V usage is TRBV20-1 and J usage is TRBJ2-7, with 7 nucleotides matching TRBD1. Germline V gene lookup returns CDR1 DFQATT and CDR2 SNEGSKA (reference sequence). The CDR3 loop spans 14 amino acids. J lost 3 bases, V lost 3 bases, and 8 bases had no gene match. CDR3 residues: CSARVGDRDYEQYF. DNA for the CDR3: TGCAGTGCTAGGGTGGGGGACAGAGACTACGAGCAGTACTTC.